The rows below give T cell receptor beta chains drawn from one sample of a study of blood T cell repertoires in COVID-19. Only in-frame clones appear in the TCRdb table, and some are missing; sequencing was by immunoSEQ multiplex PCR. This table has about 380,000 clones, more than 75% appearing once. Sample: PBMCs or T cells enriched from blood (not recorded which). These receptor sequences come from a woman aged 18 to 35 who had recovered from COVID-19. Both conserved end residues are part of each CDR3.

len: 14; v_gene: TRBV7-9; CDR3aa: CASSAGTGSEKLFF
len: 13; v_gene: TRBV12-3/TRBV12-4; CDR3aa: CASSFQAYQPQHF
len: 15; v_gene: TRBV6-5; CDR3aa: CASSYDAGPTYEQYF
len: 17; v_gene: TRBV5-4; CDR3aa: CASSLAGTGAVNYGYTF
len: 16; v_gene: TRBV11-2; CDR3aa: CASSSSSSGGVYEQYF
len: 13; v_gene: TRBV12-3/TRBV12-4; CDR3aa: CASSFVAGTEAFF
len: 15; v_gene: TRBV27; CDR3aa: CASRTGGGRNQPQHF
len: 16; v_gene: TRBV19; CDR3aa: CASSMETGGRGQPQHF
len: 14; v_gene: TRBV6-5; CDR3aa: CASRTGQGNSPLHF
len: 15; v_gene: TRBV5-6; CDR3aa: CASSFRGQGAYEQYF
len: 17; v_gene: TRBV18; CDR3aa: CASSLGLLDRGNSPLHF
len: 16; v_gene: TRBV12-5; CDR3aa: CASGFWPGRSTGELFF
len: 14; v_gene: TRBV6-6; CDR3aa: CASTTGDRTYGYTF
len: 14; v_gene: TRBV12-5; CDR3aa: CASGLTGQGRKLFF
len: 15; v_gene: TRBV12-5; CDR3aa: CASGLIGDMREKLFF